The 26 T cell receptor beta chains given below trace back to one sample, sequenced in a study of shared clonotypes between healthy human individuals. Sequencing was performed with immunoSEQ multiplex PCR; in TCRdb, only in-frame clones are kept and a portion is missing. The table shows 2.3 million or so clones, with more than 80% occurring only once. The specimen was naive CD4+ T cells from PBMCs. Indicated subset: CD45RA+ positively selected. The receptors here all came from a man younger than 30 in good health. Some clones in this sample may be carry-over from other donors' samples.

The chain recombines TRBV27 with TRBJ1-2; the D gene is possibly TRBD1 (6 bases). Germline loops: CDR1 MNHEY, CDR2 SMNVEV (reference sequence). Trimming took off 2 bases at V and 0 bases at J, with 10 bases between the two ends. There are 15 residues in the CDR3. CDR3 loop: CASSLKTGTNYGYTF. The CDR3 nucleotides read TGTGCCAGCAGTTTAAAAACAGGGACTAACTATGGCTACACCTTC.

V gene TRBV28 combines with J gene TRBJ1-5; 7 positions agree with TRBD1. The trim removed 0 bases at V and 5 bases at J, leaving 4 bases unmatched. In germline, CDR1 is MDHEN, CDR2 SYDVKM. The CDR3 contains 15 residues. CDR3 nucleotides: TGTGCCAGCAGTTTATGGGCAGGGGGGCATCAGCCCCAGCATTTT. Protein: CASSLWAGGHQPQHF.

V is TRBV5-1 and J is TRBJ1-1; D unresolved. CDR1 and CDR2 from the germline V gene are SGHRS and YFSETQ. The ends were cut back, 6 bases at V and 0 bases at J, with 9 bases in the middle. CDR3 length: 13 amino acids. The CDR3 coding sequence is TGCGCCAGCACCTTAAACATGAACACTGAAGCTTTCTTT. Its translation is CASTLNMNTEAFF.

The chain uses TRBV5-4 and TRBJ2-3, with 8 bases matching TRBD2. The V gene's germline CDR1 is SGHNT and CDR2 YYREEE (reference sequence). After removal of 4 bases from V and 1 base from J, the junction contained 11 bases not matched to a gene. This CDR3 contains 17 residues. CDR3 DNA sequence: TGTGCCAGCAGCCCAGGTATTGGGACTAGAGGCACAGATACGCAGTATTTT. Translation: CASSPGIGTRGTDTQYF.

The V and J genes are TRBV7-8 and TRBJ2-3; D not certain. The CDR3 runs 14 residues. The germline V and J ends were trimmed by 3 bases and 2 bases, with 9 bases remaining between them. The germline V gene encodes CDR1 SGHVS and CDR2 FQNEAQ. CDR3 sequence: CASSFLPYTDTQYF. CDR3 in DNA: TGTGCCAGCAGCTTTCTCCCCTACACAGATACGCAGTATTTT.

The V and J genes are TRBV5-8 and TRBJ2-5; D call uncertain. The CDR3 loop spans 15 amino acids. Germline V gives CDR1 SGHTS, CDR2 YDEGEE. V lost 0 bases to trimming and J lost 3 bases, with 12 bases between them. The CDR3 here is CASSLDIPRKETQYF. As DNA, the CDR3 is TGTGCCAGCAGCTTGGATATCCCTAGGAAAGAGACCCAGTACTTC.

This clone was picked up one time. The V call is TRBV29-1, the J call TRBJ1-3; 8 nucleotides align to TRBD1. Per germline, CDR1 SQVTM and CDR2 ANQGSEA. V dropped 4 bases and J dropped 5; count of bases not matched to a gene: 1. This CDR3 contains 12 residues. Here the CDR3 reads CSVVRGRNTIYF. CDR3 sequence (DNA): TGCAGCGTTGTCAGGGGGCGAAACACCATATATTTT. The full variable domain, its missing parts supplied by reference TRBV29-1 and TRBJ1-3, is SAVISQKPSRDICQRGTSLTIQCQVDSQVTMMFWYRQQPGQSLTLIATANQGSEATYESGFVIDKFPISRPNLTFSTLTVSNMSPEDSSIYLCSVVRGRNTIYFGEGSWLTVV.

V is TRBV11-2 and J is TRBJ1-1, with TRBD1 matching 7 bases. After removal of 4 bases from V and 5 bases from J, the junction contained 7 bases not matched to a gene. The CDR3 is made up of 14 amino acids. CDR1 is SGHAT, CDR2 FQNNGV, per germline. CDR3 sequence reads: CASSSGQPGTEAFF. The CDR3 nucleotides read TGTGCCAGCAGCTCGGGACAGCCGGGGACTGAAGCTTTCTTT.

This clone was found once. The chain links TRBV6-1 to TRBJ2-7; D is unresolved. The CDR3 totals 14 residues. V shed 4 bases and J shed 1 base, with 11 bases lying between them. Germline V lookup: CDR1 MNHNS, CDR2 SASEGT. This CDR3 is CASSGDRVSYEQYF. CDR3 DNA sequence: TGTGCCAGCAGTGGCGACCGGGTGTCCTACGAGCAGTACTTC.

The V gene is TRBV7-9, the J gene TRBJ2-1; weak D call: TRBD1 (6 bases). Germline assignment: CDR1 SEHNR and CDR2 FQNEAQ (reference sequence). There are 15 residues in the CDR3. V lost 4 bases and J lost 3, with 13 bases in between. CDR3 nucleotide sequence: TGTGCCAGCAGCTCGGGAACAGGGAACTACAATGAGCAGTTCTTC. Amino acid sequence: CASSSGTGNYNEQFF.

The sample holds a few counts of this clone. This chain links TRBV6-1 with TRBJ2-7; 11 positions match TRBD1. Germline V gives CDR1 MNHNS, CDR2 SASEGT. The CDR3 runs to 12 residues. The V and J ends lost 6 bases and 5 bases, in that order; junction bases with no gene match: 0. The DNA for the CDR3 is TGTGCCAGCAGGGACAGGGGGCACGAGCAGTACTTC. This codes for CASRDRGHEQYF.

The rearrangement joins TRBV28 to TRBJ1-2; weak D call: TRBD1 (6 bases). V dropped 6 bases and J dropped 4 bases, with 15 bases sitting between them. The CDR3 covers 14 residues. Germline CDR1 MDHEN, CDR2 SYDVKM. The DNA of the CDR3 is TGTGCCAGCAGCCGCGGGGGCTTAGGCTATGGCTACACCTTC. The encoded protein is CASSRGGLGYGYTF.

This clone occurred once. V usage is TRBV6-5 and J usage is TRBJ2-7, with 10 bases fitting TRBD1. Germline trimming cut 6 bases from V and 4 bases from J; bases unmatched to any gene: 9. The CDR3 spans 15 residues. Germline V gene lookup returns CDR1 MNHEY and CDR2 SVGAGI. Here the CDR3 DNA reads TGTGCCAGCAGCCACCGGGACAGGGGTACGTACGAGCAGTACTTC. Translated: CASSHRDRGTYEQYF.

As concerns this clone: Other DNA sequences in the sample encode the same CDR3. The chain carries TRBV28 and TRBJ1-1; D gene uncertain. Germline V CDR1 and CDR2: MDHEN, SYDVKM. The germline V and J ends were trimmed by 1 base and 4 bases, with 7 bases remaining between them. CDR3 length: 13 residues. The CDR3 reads CASSLSGSTEAFF. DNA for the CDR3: TGTGCCAGCAGTTTATCCGGGAGCACTGAAGCTTTCTTT.

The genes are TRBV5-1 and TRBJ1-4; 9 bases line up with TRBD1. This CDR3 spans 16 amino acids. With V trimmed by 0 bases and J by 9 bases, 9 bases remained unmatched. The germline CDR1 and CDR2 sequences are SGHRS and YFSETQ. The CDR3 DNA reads TGCGCCAGCAGCTTGGATAACCCGGGACAGGGTCAAAAACTGTTTTTT. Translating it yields CASSLDNPGQGQKLFF.

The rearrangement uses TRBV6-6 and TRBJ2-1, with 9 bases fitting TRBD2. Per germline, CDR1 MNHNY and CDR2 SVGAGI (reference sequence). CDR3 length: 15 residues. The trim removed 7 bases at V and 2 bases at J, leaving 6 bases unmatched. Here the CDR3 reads CASTLPSGAYNEQFF. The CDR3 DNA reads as TGTGCCAGCACCCTCCCTAGCGGGGCCTACAATGAGCAGTTCTTC.

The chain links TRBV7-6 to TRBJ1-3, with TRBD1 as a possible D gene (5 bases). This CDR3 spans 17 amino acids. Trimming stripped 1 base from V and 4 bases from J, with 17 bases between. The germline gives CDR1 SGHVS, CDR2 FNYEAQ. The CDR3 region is CASSLGGTQGGGNTIYF. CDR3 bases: TGTGCCAGCAGCTTAGGGGGGACCCAAGGTGGCGGAAACACCATATATTTT.

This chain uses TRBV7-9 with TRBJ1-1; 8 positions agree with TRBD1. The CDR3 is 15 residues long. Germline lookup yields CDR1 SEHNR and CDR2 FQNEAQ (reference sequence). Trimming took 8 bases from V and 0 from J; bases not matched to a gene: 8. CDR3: CASDLTGAMNTEAFF. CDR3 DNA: TGTGCCAGCGATCTGACAGGGGCCATGAACACTGAAGCTTTCTTT.

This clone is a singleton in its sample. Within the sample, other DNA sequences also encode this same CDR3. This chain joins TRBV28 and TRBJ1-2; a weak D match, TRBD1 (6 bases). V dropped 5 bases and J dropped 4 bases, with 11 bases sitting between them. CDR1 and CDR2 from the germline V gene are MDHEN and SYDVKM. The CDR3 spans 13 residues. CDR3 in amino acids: CASSPGQTYGYTF. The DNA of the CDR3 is TGTGCCAGCAGTCCCGGACAGACCTATGGCTACACCTTC.

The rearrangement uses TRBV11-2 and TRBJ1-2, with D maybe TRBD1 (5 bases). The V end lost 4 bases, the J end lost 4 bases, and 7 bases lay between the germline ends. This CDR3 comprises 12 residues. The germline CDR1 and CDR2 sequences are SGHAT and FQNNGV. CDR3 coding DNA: TGTGCCAGCAGCTATGACAGCTATGGCTACACCTTC. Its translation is CASSYDSYGYTF.

CDR3 in DNA: TGTGCCAGCAGTTTATACACCCAGTACTTC. Protein product: CASSLYTQYF. V usage is TRBV28 and J usage is TRBJ2-5; the D is unclear. V lost 1 base and J lost 8, with 2 bases in between. In germline, CDR1 is MDHEN, CDR2 SYDVKM. The CDR3 totals 10 residues.

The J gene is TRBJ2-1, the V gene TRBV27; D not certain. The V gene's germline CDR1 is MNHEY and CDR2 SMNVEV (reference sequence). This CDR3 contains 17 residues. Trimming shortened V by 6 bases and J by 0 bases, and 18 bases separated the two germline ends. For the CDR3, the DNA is TGTGCCAGCAGGTATCTGGCGCGGTCGAGCTCCTACAATGAGCAGTTCTTC. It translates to CASRYLARSSSYNEQFF.

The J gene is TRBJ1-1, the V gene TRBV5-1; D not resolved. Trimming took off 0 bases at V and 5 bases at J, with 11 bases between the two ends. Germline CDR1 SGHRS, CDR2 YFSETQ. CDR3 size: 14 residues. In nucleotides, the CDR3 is TGCGCCAGCAGCTTGGATAATGGTAGGACTGAAGCTTTCTTT. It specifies CASSLDNGRTEAFF.

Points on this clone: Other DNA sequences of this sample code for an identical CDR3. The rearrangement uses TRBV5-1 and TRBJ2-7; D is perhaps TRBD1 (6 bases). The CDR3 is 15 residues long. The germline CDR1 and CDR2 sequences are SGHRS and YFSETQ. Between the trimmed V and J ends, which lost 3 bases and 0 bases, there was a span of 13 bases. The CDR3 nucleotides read TGCGCCAGCAGCTCCTTGACAGGCAGCTCCTACGAGCAGTACTTC. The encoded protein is CASSSLTGSSYEQYF.

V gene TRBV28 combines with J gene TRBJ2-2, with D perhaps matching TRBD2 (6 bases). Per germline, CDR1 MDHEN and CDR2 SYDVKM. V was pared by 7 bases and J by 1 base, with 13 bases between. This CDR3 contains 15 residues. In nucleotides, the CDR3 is TGTGCCAGCAAGAAAGCGGGCTTGAACACCGGGGAGCTGTTTTTT. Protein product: CASKKAGLNTGELFF. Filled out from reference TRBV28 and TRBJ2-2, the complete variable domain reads DVKVTQSSRYLVKRTGEKVFLECVQDMDHENMFWYRQDPGLGLRLIYFSYDVKMKEKGDIPEGYSVSREKKERFSLILESASTNQTSMYLCASKKAGLNTGELFFGEGSRLTVL.

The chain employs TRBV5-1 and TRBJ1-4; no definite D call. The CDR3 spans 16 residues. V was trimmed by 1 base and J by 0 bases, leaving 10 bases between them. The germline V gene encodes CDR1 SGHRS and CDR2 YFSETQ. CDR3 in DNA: TGCGCCAGCAGCTTGCACAGCGCTGCAACTAATGAAAAACTGTTTTTT. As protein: CASSLHSAATNEKLFF.